Below are 26 T cell receptor beta chains sequenced from a single sample in a study of vaccination and CD4 T cells after COVID-19. TCRdb redid the calling of the PCR reads with MiXCR, one entry per CDR3 protein. The sample consists of approximately 17,000 distinct CDR3 sequences, roughly 64% of them appearing once. Material: CD4+ T cells from blood, obtained after SARS-CoV-2 vaccination. The source of these receptors is a human donor who had recovered from COVID-19.

The V call is TRBV20-1, the J call TRBJ1-5; D may be TRBD1 (6 bases). Trimming left V 6 bases short and J 2 bases short, with 23 bases between. Per the germline V gene, CDR1 is DFQATT and CDR2 is SNEGSKA (reference sequence). The CDR3 length is 17 residues. The CDR3 is CSATEPQGIRGNQPQHF. The CDR3 DNA reads as TGCAGTGCGACCGAGCCTCAGGGGATTCGAGGCAATCAGCCCCAGCATTTT.

This clonotype was recorded a few times. The chain joins TRBV12-3 or TRBV12-4 to TRBJ1-5; D call uncertain. V shed 5 bases and J shed 9 bases, with 14 bases lying between them. CDR3 length equals 13 residues. The CDR3 region is CASSTREWGPQHF. The CDR3 DNA reads as TGTGCCAGCAGTACCCGGGAGTGGGGGCCCCAGCATTTT.

V is TRBV7-3 and J is TRBJ2-2; D unclear. The CDR3 covers 12 residues. The V and J ends lost 4 bases and 3 bases respectively, with 3 bases between them. Germline V gene lookup returns CDR1 SGHTA and CDR2 FQGTGA. CDR3 DNA: TGTGCCAGCAGCTCCGACACCGGGGAGCTGTTTTTT. This sequence encodes CASSSDTGELFF.

In its sample, this clonotype was seen a few times. J is TRBJ2-1 and V is TRBV20-1, with 14 bases fitting TRBD2. With 3 bases clipped from V and 4 bases from J, the junction kept 11 bases outside the gene matches. The CDR3 has 18 amino acids. Looked up from germline, CDR1 is DFQATT and CDR2 is SNEGSKA (reference sequence). The DNA for the CDR3 is TGCAGTGCTAGCGGGACGACTAGCGGGAGGGCCATGTACAATGAGCAGTTCTTC. Translated, it gives CSASGTTSGRAMYNEQFF.

The V call is TRBV7-9, the J call TRBJ2-5; 7 bases are shared with TRBD1. Germline-derived CDR1 and CDR2 are SEHNR and FQNEAQ (reference sequence). V lost 3 bases and J lost 5; bases outside the gene matches: 3. This CDR3 is 13 amino acids long. The CDR3 loop reads CASSLRGRETQYF. The DNA for the CDR3 is TGTGCCAGCAGCTTGAGGGGGCGGGAGACCCAGTACTTC.

This chain connects TRBV7-3 to TRBJ2-2; no clear D. The CDR3 runs to 11 residues. The ends were cut back, 5 bases at V and 8 bases at J, with 6 bases in the middle. Germline V gene data show CDR1 as SGHTA and CDR2 as FQGTGA. CDR3 DNA sequence: TGTGCCAGCAGCCGGGCAGGGGAGCTGTTTTTT. This sequence encodes CASSRAGELFF. Supplemented by reference TRBV7-3 and TRBJ2-2, the full variable domain reads GAGVSQTPSNKVTEKGKYVELRCDPISGHTALYWYRQSLGQGPEFLIYFQGTGAADDSGLPNDRFFAVRPEGSVSTLKIQRTERGDSAVYLCASSRAGELFFGEGSRLTVL.

The chain recombines TRBV19 with TRBJ2-7; 7 bases line up with TRBD2. The CDR3 runs to 16 residues. Germline lookup yields CDR1 LNHDA and CDR2 SQIVND (reference sequence). V trimming: 6 bases; J trimming: 2 bases; junction bases outside the gene matches: 13. The CDR3 protein is CASSPLSGGLTYEQYF. The CDR3 coding sequence is TGTGCCAGTAGCCCGCTCTCGGGGGGACTCACCTACGAGCAGTACTTC.

The CDR3 nucleotides read TGTGCCAGCATCGGCAGGGTCGTCTATGGCTACACCTTC. Translating it yields CASIGRVVYGYTF. The rearrangement uses TRBV2 and TRBJ1-2; the D gene is possibly TRBD1 (5 bases). CDR3 size: 13 residues. Trimming left V 7 bases short and J 4 bases short, with 13 bases between. Germline CDR1 and CDR2: SNHLY and FYNNEI.

This clonotype has a handful of counts. The chain uses TRBV20-1 and TRBJ2-7, with D unclear. V gave up 1 base and J gave up 7 bases, with 11 bases separating them. The CDR3 is 12 residues long. Looked up from germline, CDR1 is DFQATT and CDR2 is SNEGSKA (reference sequence). The CDR3 spells CSARGQTREQYF. The DNA for the CDR3 is TGCAGTGCTAGAGGGCAGACCCGGGAGCAGTACTTC.

The chain employs TRBV4-1 and TRBJ2-7; no clear D gene. Per the germline V gene, CDR1 is MGHRA and CDR2 is YSYEKL. Trimming cost V 4 bases and J 1 base, with 5 bases left between them. The length of the CDR3 is 12 residues. The DNA of the CDR3 is TGCGCCAGCAGCCCCCCGTCCTACGAGCAGTACTTC. Residues: CASSPPSYEQYF.

The chain has TRBV7-2 and TRBJ2-6; D call uncertain. CDR3 length: 18 residues. CDR1 is SGHTA, CDR2 FQGNSA, per germline. Between the trimmed V and J ends, which lost 1 base and 0 bases, there was a span of 13 bases. The CDR3 reads CASSLGVATISGANVLTF. In DNA, the CDR3 is TGTGCCAGCAGCTTAGGAGTGGCCACCATCTCTGGGGCCAACGTCCTGACTTTC.

V is TRBV20-1 and J is TRBJ2-3; D assignment may be TRBD1 or TRBD2 (5 bases each). Germline CDR1 and CDR2: DFQATT and SNEGSKA (reference sequence). Trimming cost V 4 bases and J 4 bases, with 18 bases left between them. CDR3 length equals 15 residues. The CDR3 DNA follows: TGCAGTGCTATCAGACTCCTACGGGGCCCAGATACGCAGTATTTT. Protein sequence: CSAIRLLRGPDTQYF.

This clonotype was detected a few times. The CDR3 nucleotides are TGCAGTGCTAGATACGTGGATGAGCAGTTCTTC. Its translation is CSARYVDEQFF. The chain uses TRBV20-1 and TRBJ2-1, with D uncertain. Germline lookup yields CDR1 DFQATT and CDR2 SNEGSKA (reference sequence). Trimming took 2 bases from V and 8 from J, leaving 7 bases between them. The CDR3 runs 11 residues.

V and J are TRBV4-1 and TRBJ1-6; D unresolved. The length of the CDR3 is 13 residues. Germline CDR1 reads MGHRA; CDR2 reads YSYEKL. Trimming removed 4 bases at V and 8 bases at J, with 9 bases between. In nucleotides, the CDR3 is TGCGCCAGCAGCCTGACTGGGGATTCACCCCTCCACTTT. It specifies CASSLTGDSPLHF.

The V gene is TRBV7-2, the J gene TRBJ2-2; D is unresolved. CDR1 is SGHTA and CDR2 is FQGNSA in the germline V gene. The CDR3 is 12 residues long. V was pared by 2 bases and J by 5 bases, with 3 bases between. In DNA form, the CDR3 reads TGTGCCAGCAGCTTAATAACCGGGGAGCTGTTTTTT. Residues: CASSLITGELFF.

This rearrangement joins TRBV6-2 or TRBV6-3 to TRBJ1-2; no clear D gene. CDR1 and CDR2 from the germline V gene are MNHEY and SVGEGT. The CDR3 has 14 amino acids. Trimming removed 0 bases at V and 8 bases at J, with 13 bases between. CDR3 in amino acids: CASSYSGSREGYTF. In DNA, the CDR3 is TGTGCCAGCAGTTACTCGGGCAGCCGTGAGGGCTACACCTTC.

This clonotype was observed a handful of times. The chain employs TRBV24-1 and TRBJ2-7; D gene ambiguous. The CDR3 sequence is 14 residues long. The ends were cut back, 6 bases at V and 4 bases at J, with 15 bases in the middle. Germline values: CDR1 KGHDR, CDR2 SFDVKD. CDR3 sequence (DNA): TGTGCCACCAGTAGCCATACGGCCCCGTACGAGCAGTACTTC. This encodes CATSSHTAPYEQYF.

The chain has TRBV20-1 and TRBJ2-7; 11 bases map to TRBD1. Germline CDR1 reads DFQATT; CDR2 reads SNEGSKA (reference sequence). The V gene end was trimmed by 0 bases and the J gene end by 6 bases; junction bases not matched to a gene: 1. The CDR3 contains 13 residues. CDR3 sequence: CSARDGQGAEQYF. The CDR3 coding sequence is TGCAGTGCTAGAGACGGACAGGGGGCCGAGCAGTACTTC.

The chain employs TRBV20-1 and TRBJ2-7; 10 nucleotides agree with TRBD2. The CDR3 length is 12 residues. Per the germline V gene, CDR1 is DFQATT and CDR2 is SNEGSKA (reference sequence). The CDR3 loop reads CGLADSSYEQYF. As DNA, the CDR3 is TGCGGACTAGCGGATTCCTCCTACGAGCAGTACTTC.

This chain links TRBV18 with TRBJ2-7; tentatively, D is TRBD1 (7 bases). The CDR3 contains 14 residues. Germline-derived CDR1 and CDR2 are KGHSH and LQKENI. Trimming removed 5 bases at V and 6 bases at J, with 17 bases between. The DNA for the CDR3 is TGTGCCAGCTCATCGTCTCAGGGGGGCCGCGAGCAGTACTTC. Its protein is CASSSSQGGREQYF.

The chain employs TRBV2 and TRBJ2-2; the match to TRBD2 covers 8 bases. The CDR3 loop spans 17 amino acids. The germline gives CDR1 SNHLY, CDR2 FYNNEI. The V segment lost 0 bases and the J segment 4 bases; nucleotides outside the gene matches: 7. CDR3 DNA: TGTGCCAGCAGTGAAGCAGGGCGGGAGGTGGCCACCGGGGAGCTGTTTTTT. Its protein product is CASSEAGREVATGELFF.

The chain has TRBV20-1 and TRBJ1-3; 10 positions agree with TRBD1. The length of the CDR3 is 14 residues. V gave up 6 bases and J gave up 8 bases; unmatched junction bases: 10. Germline values: CDR1 DFQATT, CDR2 SNEGSKA (reference sequence). This CDR3 reads CSASDRGRGDTIYF. The CDR3 region has the DNA TGCAGTGCGAGCGACAGGGGGCGCGGGGACACCATATATTTT.

The CDR3 DNA is TGCAGTGCTAGACAAAGCACAGATACGCAGTATTTT. Translated, it gives CSARQSTDTQYF. The chain joins TRBV20-1 to TRBJ2-3; D uncertain. Germline V CDR1 and CDR2: DFQATT, SNEGSKA (reference sequence). Deletions cut 2 bases from V and 0 bases from J, with 3 bases between. This CDR3 spans 12 amino acids.

CDR3 loop: CASTGTTENTEAFF. In DNA, the CDR3 is TGTGCCAGTACCGGGACTACCGAAAACACTGAAGCTTTCTTT. The rearrangement joins TRBV19 to TRBJ1-1, with D possibly being TRBD1 (5 bases). Germline CDR1 reads LNHDA; CDR2 reads SQIVND (reference sequence). The CDR3 is made up of 14 amino acids. The V end was cut by 7 bases, the J end by 2 bases, with 14 bases between.

The table lists this clonotype with a count of one. Relative to the germline gene, one junction end is altered; a read error may explain this. The chain combines TRBV7-6 with TRBJ1-1; D ambiguous. Germline CDR1 is SGHVS and CDR2 is FNYEAQ. This CDR3 has 13 amino acids. The CDR3 region is CASSIGPNTEAFF. The DNA of the CDR3 is TGTGCTAGCAGCATAGGTCCGAACACTGAAGCTTTCTTT.

V and J are TRBV2 and TRBJ1-3; D is ambiguous. V shed 4 bases and J shed 0 bases, with 7 bases lying between them. Germline lookup yields CDR1 SNHLY and CDR2 FYNNEI. CDR3 length: 14 residues. CDR3 coding DNA: TGTGCCAGCAGTGCTACGAACTCTGGAAACACCATATATTTT. Residues: CASSATNSGNTIYF.